What follows is one TCR beta chain and its context. Its antigen remains unidentified. There are no base qualities to consult, and no much larger clone falls within one base. This entry belongs to a study of CD8 T cells in Susac syndrome (dated by TCRdb to the late 2010s). Looking at the study overall: The study used repertoire sequencing to test whether antigen drove CD8+ T cell activation and differentiation in Susac syndrome. Clonality of the CD8+ T cell repertoire was compared between more than 10 healthy donors, around 14 Susac syndrome patients and around 15 multiple sclerosis patients. The paper as a whole reports these results and caveats: The number of individuals in the TCR sequencing and HLA analysis was acknowledged as relatively small.

Peripheral blood CD8+ and CD4+ T cells from healthy donors, Susac syndrome patients and multiple sclerosis patients were profiled by high-throughput TCR beta sequencing. Multiple sclerosis controls were treatment-naive patients with stable or active relapsing-remitting disease fulfilling revised McDonald criteria. CD8+ TEMRA cells were enriched by FACS, while bulk CD8+ and CD4+ T cells were purified by magnetic negative isolation. Blood was collected in EDTA tubes and processed within 24 hours, with PBMCs isolated through density gradient centrifugation. PBMCs intended for TCR sequencing were frozen in liquid nitrogen and were later thawed in a 37 degrees C water bath. Purity of sorted or isolated CD4+, CD8+ and CD8+ TEMRA cells was at least 90%. The trim is 6 bases for V and 3 bases for J, with a gap of 14 bases between the germline ends. Taken from the germline V gene, the CDR1 and CDR2 loops are MNHEY and SVGAGI. From the cysteine up to the phenylalanine, the CDR3 has a length of 15 residues. Of the read, only the CDR3 DNA is kept; its 45 bases are in frame from base 1.

RNA was extracted using the RNeasy kit, and about 0.45 to 1 microgram was reverse transcribed with random hexamers. The immunoSEQ multiplex PCR assay, covering 54 Vbeta and 13 Jbeta segments, was used to amplify TCR beta CDR3 regions. PCR amplification bias was corrected by using a synthetic template baseline for primer optimization and computational correction. From the authors' description of their analysis: Reads were assigned to V, D and J genes according to IMGT and analyzed in immunoSEQ Analyzer, with only productive sequences retained. To calculate clonality, Shannon entropy was normalized by log2 of the number of productive unique sequences and then subtracted from one. For each patient and control, public and private clones were evaluated within the 100 most prevalent clones. Susac-specific clones were defined as absent from healthy and MS cohorts, some 1,000 published viral clones and other ImmuneACCESS disease sequences. TCRdb took the public reads, trimmed them with fastp at Q25, ran MiXCR for clone calling and kept in-frame beta chains. Identical CDR3 proteins give one entry, which carries the most common genes and DNA. These V and J calls rely on TCRdb rather than the paper's analysis. The table for this sample lists a few hundred thousand distinct CDR3 sequences; approximately 85% of them were counted only once. Around 0.2% of the sample is taken by the ten largest.

The sequenced sample consisted of CD8+ T cells from PBMCs. The clonotype originates from a human donor with multiple sclerosis. The chain couples TRBV6-5 to TRBJ2-2, with no confidently assigned D gene. CDR3 region: CASRTPRVDTGELFF. The sequenced DNA is TGTGCCAGCAGGACCCCCCGGGTAGACACCGGGGAGCTGTTTTTT.